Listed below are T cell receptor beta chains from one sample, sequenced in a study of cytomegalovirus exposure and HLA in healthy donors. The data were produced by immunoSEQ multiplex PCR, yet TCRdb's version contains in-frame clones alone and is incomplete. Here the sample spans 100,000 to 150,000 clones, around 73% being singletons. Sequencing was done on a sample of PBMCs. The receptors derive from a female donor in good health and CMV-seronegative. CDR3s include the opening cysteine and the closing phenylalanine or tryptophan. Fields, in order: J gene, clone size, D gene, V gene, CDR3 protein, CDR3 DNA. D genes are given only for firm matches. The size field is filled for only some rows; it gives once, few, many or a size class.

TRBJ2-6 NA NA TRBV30 CARDDSGANVLTF TGTGCCCGAGATGACTCTGGGGCCAACGTCCTGACTTTC
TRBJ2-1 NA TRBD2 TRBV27 CASSLPPTFGTTQFF TGTGCCAGCAGTTTACCGCCGACCTTCGGGACTACTCAGTTCTTC
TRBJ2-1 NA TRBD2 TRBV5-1 CASSLEGSGRVSYNEQFF TGCGCCAGCAGCTTGGAGGGAAGCGGGAGGGTGAGCTACAATGAGCAGTTCTTC
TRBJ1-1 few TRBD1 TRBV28 CASSLLALQGSMNTEAFF TGTGCCAGCAGTTTACTGGCCCTACAGGGGAGCATGAACACTGAAGCTTTCTTT
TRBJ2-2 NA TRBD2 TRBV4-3 CASSNGLAGGSTGELFF TGCGCCAGCAGCAACGGACTAGCGGGAGGCAGCACCGGGGAGCTGTTTTTT
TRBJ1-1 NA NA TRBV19 CASSIGDLVNTEAFF TGTGCCAGTAGTATAGGGGACTTAGTGAACACTGAAGCTTTCTTT
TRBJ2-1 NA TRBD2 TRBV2 CASSNGREAYNEQFF TGTGCCAGCAGCAATGGGCGGGAGGCCTACAATGAGCAGTTCTTC
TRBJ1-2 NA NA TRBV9 CASSPSWRVNNGYTF TGTGCCAGCAGCCCCAGCTGGAGGGTTAACAATGGCTACACCTTC
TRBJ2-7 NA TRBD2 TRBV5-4 CASSLEGLGHEQYF TGTGCCAGCAGCTTGGAGGGACTAGGACACGAGCAGTACTTC
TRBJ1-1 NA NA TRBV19 CASSILYRESSTEAFF TGTGCCAGTAGTATATTGTACAGGGAATCTAGCACTGAAGCTTTCTTT
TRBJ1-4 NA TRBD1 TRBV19 CASSIQGAFEKLFF TGTGCCAGTAGTATACAGGGGGCATTTGAAAAACTGTTTTTT
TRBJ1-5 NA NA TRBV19 CASSAGSYQPQHF TGTGCCAGTAGTGCAGGGTCGTATCAGCCCCAGCATTTT
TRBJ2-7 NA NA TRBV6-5 CASSHLGGEIYEQYF TGTGCCAGCAGTCACCTAGGGGGGGAGATCTACGAGCAGTACTTC
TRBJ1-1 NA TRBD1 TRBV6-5 CASRLSGGRTEAFF TGTGCCAGCAGGCTCTCAGGGGGCCGAACTGAAGCTTTCTTT
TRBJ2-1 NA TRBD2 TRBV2 CASGASGTYNEQFF TGTGCCAGCGGGGCTAGCGGTACCTACAATGAGCAGTTCTTC
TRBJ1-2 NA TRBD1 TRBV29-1 CSVEAGTGGPNYGYTF TGCAGCGTTGAAGCGGGGACAGGGGGACCAAACTATGGCTACACCTTC
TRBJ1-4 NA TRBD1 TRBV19 CASSHGQEQGEKLFF TGTGCCAGTAGCCACGGACAGGAACAAGGCGAAAAACTGTTTTTT
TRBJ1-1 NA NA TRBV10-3 CAISESQILNTEAFF TGTGCCATCAGTGAGTCCCAGATATTGAACACTGAAGCTTTCTTT
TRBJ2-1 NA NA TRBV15 CATSRSNRGGSYNEQFF TGTGCCACCAGCAGATCGAACAGGGGGGGATCCTACAATGAGCAGTTCTTC
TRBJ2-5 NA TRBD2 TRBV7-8 CASSAGLAGGRFSQYF TGTGCCAGCAGCGCGGGACTGGCGGGAGGCCGTTTTTCCCAGTACTTC
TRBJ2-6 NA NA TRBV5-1 CASSLGAAGANGLTF TGCGCCAGCAGCTTGGGTGCTGCTGGGGCCAACGGCCTGACTTTC
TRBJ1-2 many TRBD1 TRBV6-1 CASSELGGSLNYGYTF TGTGCCAGCAGTGAATTAGGGGGCTCCCTTAACTATGGCTACACCTTC
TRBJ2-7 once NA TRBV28 CASKFLGGTYEQYF TGTGCCAGCAAATTCCTGGGGGGTACCTACGAGCAGTACTTC
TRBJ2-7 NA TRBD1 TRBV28 CASTRERTGGYEQYF TGTGCCAGCACCAGAGAGCGGACAGGGGGCTACGAGCAGTACTTC
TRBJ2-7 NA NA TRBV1 CTSRPRRWATGLPYEQYF TGCACCAGCAGGCCCCGACGCTGGGCTACGGGACTTCCGTACGAGCAGTACTTC
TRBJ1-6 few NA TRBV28 CASSGQYNSPLHF TGTGCCAGCAGTGGTCAGTATAATTCACCCCTCCACTTT
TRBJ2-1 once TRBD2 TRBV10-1 CASSSGGNDNEQFF TGCGCCAGCAGCTCGGGGGGGAACGACAATGAGCAGTTCTTC
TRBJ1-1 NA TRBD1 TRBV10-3 CAISESRQGNTEAFF TGTGCCATCAGTGAAAGTCGACAGGGTAACACTGAAGCTTTCTTT
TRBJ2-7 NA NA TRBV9 CASSAGLSYEQYF TGTGCCAGCAGTGCCGGACTGTCCTACGAGCAGTACTTC